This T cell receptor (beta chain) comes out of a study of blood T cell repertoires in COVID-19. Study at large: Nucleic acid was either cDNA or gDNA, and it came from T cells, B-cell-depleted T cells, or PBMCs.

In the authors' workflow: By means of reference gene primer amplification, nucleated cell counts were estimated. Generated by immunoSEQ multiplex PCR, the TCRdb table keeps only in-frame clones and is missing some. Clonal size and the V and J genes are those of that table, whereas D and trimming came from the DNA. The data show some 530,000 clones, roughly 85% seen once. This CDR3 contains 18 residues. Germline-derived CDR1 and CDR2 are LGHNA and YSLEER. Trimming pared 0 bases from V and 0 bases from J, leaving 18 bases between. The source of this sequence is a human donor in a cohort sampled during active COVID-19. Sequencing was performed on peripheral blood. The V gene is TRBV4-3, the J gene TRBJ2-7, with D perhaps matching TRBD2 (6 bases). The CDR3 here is CASSQEMVPGEFSYEQYF. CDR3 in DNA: TGCGCCAGCAGCCAAGAAATGGTGCCGGGAGAGTTCTCCTACGAGCAGTACTTC.